This T cell receptor beta chain came from a study of blood T cells in healthy people across ages (dated by TCRdb to 2014 to 2015). With regard to the full study: In model experiments, template switching captured roughly one uniquely barcoded TCR beta cDNA molecule for every two T cells. Using deep sequencing normalized with unique cDNA molecular identifiers, the study measured how TCR beta repertoire diversity changes with age. The donors were divided into four age groups: young (average around 15 years), middle-aged (approximately 39), aged (approximately 64) and long-lived (82). To avoid experimental bias, donors of different ages were spread randomly across the sequencing lanes. For two donors (one aged 18 to 29 and one aged 80 or older), the study analyzed two additional independent replicas of 1 million unique cDNA reads from the same blood draw. The investigation overall reported the following: As age increased, observed TCR beta diversity per million T cells dropped in a roughly linear way, and a significant reduction was already evident by age around 41. Estimates of total diversity based on one million sequenced T cells were regarded as lower bounds and as underestimates. Because profiling used bulk unsorted PBMCs, naive and antigen-experienced compartments could not be compared conclusively. Compared with the aged group, more naive CD4+ T cells, fewer expanded clones and increased TCR diversity were shown by the long-lived group, suggesting age selection. The percentage of naive T cells measured by flow cytometry correlated strongly with observed TCR beta diversity. The CMV infection status of donors was not known, potentially confounding age-related changes in expanded clonotypes.

To note about this clonotype: What this receptor recognizes is not known. No base quality information exists; no much larger clone differs at one position.

The roughly 39 donors, aged about 6 to 95 years, were systemically healthy Caucasian individuals from Russia. Approximately 10 milliliters of peripheral blood were collected from each donor into EDTA-treated Vacutainer tubes. Ficoll-Paque density-gradient centrifugation was used to isolate PBMCs, with at least 7 million per sample. Total RNA, at least 5.5 micrograms per sample, was extracted from PBMCs with Trizol reagent. The percentages of naive CD45RAhigh/CD27high T cells were determined by flow cytometry on a PBMC aliquot from every donor. The library was obtained by 5' RACE. The run used an Illumina HiSeq 2500. A second about 6 to 11 cycle PCR used a sample-barcoded 5' primer and a J-beta primer mix. A unique molecular identifier was introduced onto each TCR beta cDNA molecule by a template-switch 5' adaptor carrying 12 random nucleotides. Each sample yielded at least 2.5 million CDR3-containing paired-end reads. First-strand cDNA synthesis was performed from all RNA using the Mint cDNA synthesis kit, with priming by a TRBC-specific oligonucleotide. After uracil-DNA glycosylase treatment, a first 18-cycle PCR used universal primers M1SS and BC2_uni_R on all cDNA. The authors' analysis ran thus. For normalization, 1 million high-quality reads were randomly selected from each sample, with every read carrying a distinct molecular identifier. Reads with shared molecular identifiers were discarded instead of being binned into consensus sequences. MiTCR, run with a Q25 quality threshold and the strictest error-elimination algorithm, handled CDR3 identification, clonotype clustering and error correction. A nonparametric unseen species model with Euler transformation was used to estimate lower-bound total TCR beta diversity. TCRdb trimmed public reads at Q25 via fastp, called clones via MiXCR and kept in-frame beta chains. Each entry is one CDR3 protein sequence, shown with its most common DNA and genes. None of the V and J calls come from the authors' own analysis; TCRdb made them. Across this sample there are hundreds of thousands of distinct CDR3 sequences, with 35% to 50% seen only once. The top ten clones comprise approximately 31% of the sample.

The material sequenced was blood. The clonotype originates from an elderly man in good health.

This receptor carries the CDR3 CASSLGPSLSTEAFF. In nucleotides, the sequence is TGCGCCAGCAGCTTGGGACCGTCCCTTAGCACTGAAGCTTTCTTT. The receptor chain draws on TRBV5-1 and TRBJ1-1; a confident D gene designation cannot be given. Trimming at the junction amounts to 0 bases on V and 4 bases on J, and the germline ends lie 13 bases apart. The CDR1 and CDR2 encoded by the germline V gene are SGHRS and YFSETQ. There are 15 amino acids in the CDR3, from cysteine to phenylalanine inclusive. Left in the record is the CDR3 DNA by itself, 45 bases read in frame from the first base.